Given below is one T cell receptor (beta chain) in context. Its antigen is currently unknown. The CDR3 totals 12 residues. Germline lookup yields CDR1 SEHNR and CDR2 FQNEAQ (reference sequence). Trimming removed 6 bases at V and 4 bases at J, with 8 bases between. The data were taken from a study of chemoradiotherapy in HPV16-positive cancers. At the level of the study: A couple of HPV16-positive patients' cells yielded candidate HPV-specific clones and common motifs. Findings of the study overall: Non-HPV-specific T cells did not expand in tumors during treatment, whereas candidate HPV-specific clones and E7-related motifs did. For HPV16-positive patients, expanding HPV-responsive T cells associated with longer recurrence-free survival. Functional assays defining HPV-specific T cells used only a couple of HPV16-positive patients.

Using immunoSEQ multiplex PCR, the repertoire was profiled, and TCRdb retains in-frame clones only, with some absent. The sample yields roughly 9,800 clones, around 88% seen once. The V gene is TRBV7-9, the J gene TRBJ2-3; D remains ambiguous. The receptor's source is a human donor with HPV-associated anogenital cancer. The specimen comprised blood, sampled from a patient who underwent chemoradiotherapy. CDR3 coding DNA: TGTGCCAGCAGACAAGGCGCAGATACGCAGTATTTT. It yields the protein CASRQGADTQYF.